A single T cell receptor (beta chain) is shown here with its context. The data were taken from a study of shared clonotypes between healthy human individuals. Donors were healthy HIV-negative adults without recently reported acute infections or vaccinations. Sequencing used immunoSEQ multiplex PCR; TCRdb keeps in-frame clones, though not all of them. The sample consists of 600,000 to 800,000 clones, 72% of them appearing once. The V segment lost 4 bases and the J segment 2 bases; nucleotides outside the gene matches: 6. The germline V gene has CDR1 LNHDA and CDR2 SQIVND (reference sequence). The CDR3 extends over 15 amino acids.

The V gene is TRBV19, the J gene TRBJ2-7, with 9 bases fitting TRBD1. This receptor was obtained from a woman in her thirties in good health. Material for sequencing was memory CD4+ T cells sorted from blood. As to subset: CD45RA-negative fraction. CDR3: CASSTGQGRPYEQYF. The CDR3 nucleotides are TGTGCCAGTAGTACCGGACAGGGGAGGCCCTACGAGCAGTACTTC.